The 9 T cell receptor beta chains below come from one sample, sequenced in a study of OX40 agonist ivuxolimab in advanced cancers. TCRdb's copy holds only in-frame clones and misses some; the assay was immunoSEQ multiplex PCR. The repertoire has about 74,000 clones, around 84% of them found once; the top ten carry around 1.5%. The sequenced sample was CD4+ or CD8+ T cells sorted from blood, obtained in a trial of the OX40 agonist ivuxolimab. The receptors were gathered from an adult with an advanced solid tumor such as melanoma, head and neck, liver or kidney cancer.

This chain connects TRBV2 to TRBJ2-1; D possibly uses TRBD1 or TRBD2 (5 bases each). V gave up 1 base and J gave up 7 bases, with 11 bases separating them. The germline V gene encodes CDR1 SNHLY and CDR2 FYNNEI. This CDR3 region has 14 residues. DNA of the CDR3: TGTGCCAGCAGTGAAGGGCAGGGAGAAAATGAGCAGTTCTTC. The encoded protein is CASSEGQGENEQFF.

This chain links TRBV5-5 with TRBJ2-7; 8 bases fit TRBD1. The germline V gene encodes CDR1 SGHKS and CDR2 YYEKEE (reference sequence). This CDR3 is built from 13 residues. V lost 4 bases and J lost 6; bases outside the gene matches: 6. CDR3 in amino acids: CASSKTGVSEQYF. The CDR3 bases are TGTGCCAGCAGCAAGACAGGGGTAAGCGAGCAGTACTTC.

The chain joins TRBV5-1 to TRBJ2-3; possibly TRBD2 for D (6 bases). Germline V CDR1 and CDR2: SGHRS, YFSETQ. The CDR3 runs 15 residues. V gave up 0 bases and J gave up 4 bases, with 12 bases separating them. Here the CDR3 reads CASSLAYGGSDTQYF. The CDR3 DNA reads TGCGCCAGCAGCTTGGCCTACGGGGGATCAGATACGCAGTATTTT.

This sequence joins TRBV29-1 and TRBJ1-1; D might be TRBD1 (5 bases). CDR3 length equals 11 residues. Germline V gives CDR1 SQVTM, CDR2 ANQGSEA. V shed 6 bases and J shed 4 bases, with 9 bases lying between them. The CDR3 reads CSVGGTTEAFF. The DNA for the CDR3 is TGCAGCGTGGGGGGGACCACTGAAGCTTTCTTT.

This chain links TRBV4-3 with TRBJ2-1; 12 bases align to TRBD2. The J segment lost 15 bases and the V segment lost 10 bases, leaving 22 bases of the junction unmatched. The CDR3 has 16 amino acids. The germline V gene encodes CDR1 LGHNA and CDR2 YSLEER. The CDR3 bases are TGCGCCACCTACGGGGGCGCTAGCGGGAGGGCCGGGAGTGCGTTCTTC. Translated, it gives CATYGGASGRAGSAFF.

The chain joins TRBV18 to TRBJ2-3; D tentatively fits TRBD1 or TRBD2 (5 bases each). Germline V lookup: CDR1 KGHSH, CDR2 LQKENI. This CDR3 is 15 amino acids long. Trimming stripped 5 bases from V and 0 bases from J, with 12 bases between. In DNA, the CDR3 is TGTGCCAGCTCATTCCGGGACCCCAGCACAGATACGCAGTATTTT. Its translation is CASSFRDPSTDTQYF.

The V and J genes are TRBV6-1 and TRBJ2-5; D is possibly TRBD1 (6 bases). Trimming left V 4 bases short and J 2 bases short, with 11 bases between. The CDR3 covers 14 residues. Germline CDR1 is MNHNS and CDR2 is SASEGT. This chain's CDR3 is CASSADSIQETQYF. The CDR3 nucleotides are TGTGCCAGCAGTGCGGACAGCATTCAAGAGACCCAGTACTTC.

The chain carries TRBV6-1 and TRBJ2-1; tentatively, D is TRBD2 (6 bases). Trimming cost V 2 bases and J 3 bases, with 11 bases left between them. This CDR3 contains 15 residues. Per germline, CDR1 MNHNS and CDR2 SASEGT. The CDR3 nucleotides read TGTGCCAGCAGTGAACGGGGACTTCTCTACAATGAGCAGTTCTTC. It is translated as CASSERGLLYNEQFF.

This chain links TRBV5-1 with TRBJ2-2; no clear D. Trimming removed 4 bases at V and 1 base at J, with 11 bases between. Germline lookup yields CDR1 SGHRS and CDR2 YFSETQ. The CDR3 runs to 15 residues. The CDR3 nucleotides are TGCGCCAGCAGCAAGGATTTGGGGAACACCGGGGAGCTGTTTTTT. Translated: CASSKDLGNTGELFF.